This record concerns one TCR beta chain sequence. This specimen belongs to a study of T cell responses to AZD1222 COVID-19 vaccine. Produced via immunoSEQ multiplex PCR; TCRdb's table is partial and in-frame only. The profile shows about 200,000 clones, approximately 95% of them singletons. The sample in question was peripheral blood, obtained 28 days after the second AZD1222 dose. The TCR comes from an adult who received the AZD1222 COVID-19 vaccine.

CDR3 nucleotides: TGTGCCAGCAGTTACTCGGCAGGGGTAAATGAGCAGTTCTTC. Translated: CASSYSAGVNEQFF. V gene TRBV6-5 combines with J gene TRBJ2-1; maybe TRBD1 (6 bases). This CDR3 contains 14 residues. The germline CDR1 and CDR2 sequences are MNHEY and SVGAGI. The V gene lost 0 bases and the J gene lost 7 bases, with 10 bases spanning the gap.